A single sample is the source of the 13 T cell receptor beta chains below, sequenced in a study of cytomegalovirus exposure and HLA in healthy donors. Researchers ran the PCR with 60 Vbeta and 13 Jbeta primers. The data were produced by immunoSEQ multiplex PCR, yet TCRdb's version contains in-frame clones alone and is incomplete. The table has some 180,000 clones, approximately 80% seen once. Sequenced sample: PBMCs. The receptor set was obtained from a man aged 35 to 55 in good health and CMV-seropositive.

The rearrangement uses TRBV6-1 and TRBJ2-3; 8 positions agree with TRBD2. Per the germline V gene, CDR1 is MNHNS and CDR2 is SASEGT. CDR3 length equals 15 residues. V lost 2 bases and J lost 6; bases outside the gene matches: 7. The CDR3 loop is CASSESRGVGDTQYF. The CDR3 DNA reads TGTGCCAGCAGTGAATCGCGGGGGGTAGGGGATACGCAGTATTTT.

CDR3 nucleotides: TGTGCCAGCAGGGGACAGCCGAACACCGGGGAGCTGTTTTTT. It codes for CASRGQPNTGELFF. The V call is TRBV6-5, the J call TRBJ2-2; 7 nucleotides agree with TRBD1. Germline trimming cut 6 bases from V and 0 bases from J; bases unmatched to any gene: 1. This CDR3 is 14 amino acids long. Germline assignment: CDR1 MNHEY and CDR2 SVGAGI.

The J gene is TRBJ2-7, the V gene TRBV2; D might be TRBD2 (5 bases). The germline V gene has CDR1 SNHLY and CDR2 FYNNEI. The V and J ends lost 3 bases and 1 base respectively, with 13 bases between them. This CDR3 spans 15 amino acids. The CDR3 spells CASSDMAGPSYEQYF. CDR3 sequence (DNA): TGTGCCAGCAGTGATATGGCGGGCCCATCCTACGAGCAGTACTTC.

The chain has TRBV7-8 and TRBJ2-7; perhaps TRBD2 as D (5 bases). CDR1 SGHVS and CDR2 FQNEAQ come from the germline V gene. V lost 5 bases to trimming and J lost 1 base, with 6 bases between them. The CDR3 has 12 residues. CDR3 coding DNA: TGTGCCAGCAGCCCGGGATCCTACGAGCAGTACTTC. It specifies CASSPGSYEQYF.

This clone was seen only once. The chain has TRBV27 and TRBJ1-6; D is uncertain. This CDR3 spans 15 amino acids. In germline, CDR1 is MNHEY, CDR2 SMNVEV (reference sequence). V lost 1 base, J lost 14 bases, and 18 bases lay in between. The CDR3 protein is CASSLFGDLAITLHF. The CDR3 DNA sequence: TGTGCCAGCAGTTTATTCGGGGATCTGGCCATCACCCTCCACTTT.

CDR3 sequence reads: CASRHPGGGQPQHF. The CDR3 nucleotides are TGTGCCAGCAGACACCCAGGGGGCGGTCAGCCCCAGCATTTT. V usage is TRBV6-6 and J usage is TRBJ1-5; 8 nucleotides line up with TRBD1. Trimming took 6 bases from V and 6 from J; bases not matched to a gene: 7. Per the germline V gene, CDR1 is MNHNY and CDR2 is SVGAGI (reference sequence). The length of the CDR3 is 14 residues.

The rearrangement uses TRBV7-3 and TRBJ2-2, with 10 bases matching TRBD2. The CDR3 runs to 15 residues. CDR1 and CDR2 from the germline V gene are SGHTA and FQGTGA. After removal of 5 bases from V and 4 bases from J, the junction contained 4 bases not matched to a gene. CDR3 DNA sequence: TGTGCCAGCAGCCCAGCGGGGGGGGGCACCGGGGAGCTGTTTTTT. Translating it yields CASSPAGGGTGELFF.

The rearrangement uses TRBV2 and TRBJ2-7, with a tentative D call TRBD1 (6 bases). This CDR3 is built from 15 residues. Deletions cut 6 bases from V and 0 bases from J, with 15 bases between. Germline-derived CDR1 and CDR2 are SNHLY and FYNNEI. Here the CDR3 reads CASSPGQLTSYEQYF. As DNA, the CDR3 is TGTGCCAGCAGCCCTGGACAGCTGACCTCCTACGAGCAGTACTTC.

This chain connects TRBV6-1 to TRBJ2-7, with D possibly being TRBD2 (5 bases). V was clipped by 6 bases and J by 9 bases, with 15 bases between them. The length of the CDR3 is 12 residues. Germline lookup yields CDR1 MNHNS and CDR2 SASEGT. CDR3 protein: CASSPGIPVQYF. In nucleotides, the CDR3 is TGTGCCAGCAGCCCGGGGATTCCGGTGCAGTACTTC.

This sequence joins TRBV7-3 and TRBJ1-1; D gene ambiguous. V lost 2 bases to trimming and J lost 0 bases, with 7 bases between them. This CDR3 spans 14 amino acids. The germline V gene has CDR1 SGHTA and CDR2 FQGTGA. The CDR3 DNA is TGTGCCAGCAGCTTATTAATATTGAACACTGAAGCTTTCTTT. Its translation is CASSLLILNTEAFF.

The table lists this clone with a count of one. The genes are TRBV5-4 and TRBJ1-2; 8 nucleotides line up with TRBD1. Germline CDR1 is SGHNT and CDR2 is YYREEE (reference sequence). The CDR3 consists of 14 residues. J gave up 6 bases and V 4 bases, and 8 bases lay outside the gene matches. For the CDR3, the DNA is TGTGCCAGCAGCACGGGACAGGTTGGTCATGGCTACACCTTC. Protein sequence: CASSTGQVGHGYTF. Filled out from reference TRBV5-4 and TRBJ1-2, the complete variable domain reads ETGVTQSPTHLIKTRGQQVTLRCSSQSGHNTVSWYQQALGQGPQFIFQYYREEENGRGNFPPRFSGLQFPNYSSELNVNALELDDSALYLCASSTGQVGHGYTFGSGTRLTVV.

The V gene is TRBV14, the J gene TRBJ2-5; TRBD1 is a possible D gene (5 bases). The V end lost 0 bases, the J end lost 5 bases, and 10 bases lay between the germline ends. The CDR3 extends over 14 amino acids. Germline V gene sequence: CDR1 SGHDN, CDR2 FVKESK. The CDR3 loop reads CASSQEKNRETQYF. The CDR3 bases are TGTGCCAGCAGCCAAGAAAAAAACAGGGAGACCCAGTACTTC. The entire variable domain, with the rest obtained from reference TRBV14 and TRBJ2-5, is as follows: EAGVTQFPSHSVIEKGQTVTLRCDPISGHDNLYWYRRVMGKEIKFLLHFVKESKQDESGMPNNRFLAERTGGTYSTLKVQPAELEDSGVYFCASSQEKNRETQYFGPGTRLLVL.

The chain joins TRBV5-4 to TRBJ2-1; 8 bases match TRBD1. J lost 8 bases, V lost 0 bases, and 10 bases had no gene match. Germline CDR1 SGHNT, CDR2 YYREEE (reference sequence). The CDR3 extends over 16 amino acids. The CDR3 DNA is TGTGCCAGCAGCTTGGGGGGACAGGCGACCCTCCATGAGCAGTTCTTC. It yields the protein CASSLGGQATLHEQFF.